This TCR beta chain was identified during a study of shared clonotypes between healthy human individuals. The protocol was immunoSEQ multiplex PCR, while the TCRdb copy is restricted to in-frame clones and leaves out a portion. Counted here are fewer than 600,000 clones, 79% occurring once; the ten biggest clones make up 10% to 15%. Sequencing was performed on PBMCs. The origin of this receptor is a middle-aged woman in good health. Some clones in this sample may be carry-over from other donors' samples.

The DNA of the CDR3 is TGTGCCAGCAGCGTAGGCGGGGGGGCCCCCGATACGCAGTATTTT. Translated, it gives CASSVGGGAPDTQYF. The chain employs TRBV9 and TRBJ2-3, with 9 bases identical to TRBD2. The CDR3 sequence is 15 residues long. Trimming cost V 0 bases and J 6 bases; bases outside gene matches: 5. The V gene's germline CDR1 is SGDLS and CDR2 YYNGEE.